This T cell receptor gamma chain was captured in a study of Vδ1+ human thymocytes. V shed 5 bases and J 1 base; nucleotides not matched to a gene: 7. The CDR3 consists of 15 residues. CDR1 and CDR2 (germline): VENAVY, YDSYNSRV. RNA was extracted from the cells and then reverse transcribed. Pooled V-gene forward primers with one constant-region reverse primer generated the CDR3 amplicons by multiplex PCR. TCRdb reanalyzed the multiplex PCR reads using CATT. This sample has about 22,000 gamma-chain clones, with around 15% found just once. A few counts support this clone. Its antigen is not known. Study-wide findings and caveats: In the thymus, TRG and TRD repertoires looked highly polyclonal with Gaussian CDR3 lengths.

Specimen: Vdelta1+ gamma-delta thymocytes from the thymus. The subset was: FACS-sorted CD3+ TCRalphabeta- TCRVdelta1+ TCRVdelta2- thymocytes. The TCR was taken from a child less than two years old who had congenital heart surgery. V usage is TRGV8 and J usage is TRGJP1. The CDR3 DNA reads TGTGCCACCTGGGCCGCGGGTACCACTGGTTGGTTCAAGATATTT. Protein: CATWAAGTTGWFKIF.